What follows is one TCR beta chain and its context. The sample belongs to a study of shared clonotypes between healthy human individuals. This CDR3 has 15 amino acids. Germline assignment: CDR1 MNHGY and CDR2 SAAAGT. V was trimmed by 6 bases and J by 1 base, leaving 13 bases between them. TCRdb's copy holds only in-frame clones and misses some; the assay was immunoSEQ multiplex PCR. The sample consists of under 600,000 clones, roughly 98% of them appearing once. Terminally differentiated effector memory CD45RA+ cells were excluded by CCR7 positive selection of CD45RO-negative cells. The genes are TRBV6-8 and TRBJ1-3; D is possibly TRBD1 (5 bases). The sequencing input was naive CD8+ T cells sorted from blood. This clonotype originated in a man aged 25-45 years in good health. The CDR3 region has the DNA TGTGCCAGCAGATCGTCGGGGGGGTCTGGAAACACCATATATTTT. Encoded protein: CASRSSGGSGNTIYF.